The clone carrying this TCR beta chain has a handful of counts. Its antigen is unknown. A much larger clone sits a single nucleotide away, making a read error possible. The CDR3 is made up of 13 amino acids. Germline V gene data show CDR1 as SGHTA and CDR2 as FQGTGA. The sample belongs to a study of read filtering for tumor transcriptome and immune sequencing. Across the whole study: R-ISS stage counts were under 10 for I, about 15 for II, six or seven for III.

From about 0.4 ug of RNA, a library with molecular barcoded alpha/delta and beta/gamma adaptors was made. Each CDR3 protein is one row after TCRdb ran MiXCR on the reads. Among roughly 38,000 distinct CDR3 sequences listed, roughly an eighth were seen once. Study results and caveats: The CD138-negative fraction was mixed bone marrow immune cells, not pure T cells. Approximately 82% of IR-seq clonotypes had one read, totaling about 3.5% of reads; RNA-seq: around 77% and 45%.

The receptor was isolated from a donor aged 40 or older with multiple myeloma. This chain connects TRBV7-3 to TRBJ1-1; the D is unclear. The sample was a population of CD138-negative cells sorted from bone marrow. The CDR3 here is CASSLRVNTEASF. As DNA, the CDR3 is TGTGCCAGCAGCTTAAGGGTGAACACTGAAGCTTCCTTT. The full variable domain, in which reference TRBV7-3 and TRBJ1-1 provide the parts outside the CDR3, is GAGVSQTPSNKVTEKGKYVELRCDPISGHTALYWYRQSLGQGPEFLIYFQGTGAADDSGLPNDRFFAVRPEGSVSTLKIQRTERGDSAVYLCASSLRVNTEASFGQGTRLTVV.